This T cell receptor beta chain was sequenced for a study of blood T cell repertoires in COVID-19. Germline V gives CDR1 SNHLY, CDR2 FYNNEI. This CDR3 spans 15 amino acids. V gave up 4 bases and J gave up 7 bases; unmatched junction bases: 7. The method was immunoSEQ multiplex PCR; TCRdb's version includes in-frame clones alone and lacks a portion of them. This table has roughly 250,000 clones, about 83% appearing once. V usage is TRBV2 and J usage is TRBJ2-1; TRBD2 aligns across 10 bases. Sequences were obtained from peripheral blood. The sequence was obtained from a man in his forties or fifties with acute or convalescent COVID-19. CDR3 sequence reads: CASSVQAGGGNEQFF. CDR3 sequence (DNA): TGTGCCAGCAGTGTGCAAGCGGGAGGGGGAAATGAGCAGTTCTTC.